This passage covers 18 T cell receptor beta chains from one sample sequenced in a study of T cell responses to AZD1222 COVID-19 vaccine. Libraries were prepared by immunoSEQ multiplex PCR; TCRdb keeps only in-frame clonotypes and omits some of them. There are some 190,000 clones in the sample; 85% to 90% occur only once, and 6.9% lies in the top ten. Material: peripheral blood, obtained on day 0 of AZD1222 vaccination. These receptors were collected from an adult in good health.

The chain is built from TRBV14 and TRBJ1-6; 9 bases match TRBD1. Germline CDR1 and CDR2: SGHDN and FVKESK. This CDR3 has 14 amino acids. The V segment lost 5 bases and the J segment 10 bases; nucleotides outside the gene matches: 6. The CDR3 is CASSYRTGASPLHF. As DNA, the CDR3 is TGTGCCAGCAGCTATAGGACAGGGGCCTCACCCCTCCACTTT.

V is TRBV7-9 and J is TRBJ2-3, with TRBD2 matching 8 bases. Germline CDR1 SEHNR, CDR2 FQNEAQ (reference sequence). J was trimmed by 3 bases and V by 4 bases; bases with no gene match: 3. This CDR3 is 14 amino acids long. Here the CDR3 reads CASSSGTSTDTQYF. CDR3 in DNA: TGTGCCAGCAGCTCAGGGACTAGTACAGATACGCAGTATTTT.

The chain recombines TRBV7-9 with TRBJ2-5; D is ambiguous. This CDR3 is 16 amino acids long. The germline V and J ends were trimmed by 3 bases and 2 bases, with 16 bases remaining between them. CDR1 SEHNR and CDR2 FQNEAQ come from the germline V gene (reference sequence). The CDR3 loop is CASSFIQILGQETQYF. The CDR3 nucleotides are TGTGCCAGCAGCTTCATACAGATCCTGGGGCAAGAGACCCAGTACTTC.

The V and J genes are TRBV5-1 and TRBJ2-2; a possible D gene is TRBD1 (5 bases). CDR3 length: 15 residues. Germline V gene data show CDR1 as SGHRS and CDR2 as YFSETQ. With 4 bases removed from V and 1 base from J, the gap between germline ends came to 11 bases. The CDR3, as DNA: TGCGCCAGCAGCCACGACAGAGAGAACACCGGGGAGCTGTTTTTT. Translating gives CASSHDRENTGELFF. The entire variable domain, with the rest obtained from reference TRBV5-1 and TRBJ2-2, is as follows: KAGVTQTPRYLIKTRGQQVTLSCSPISGHRSVSWYQQTPGQGLQFLFEYFSETQRNKGNFPGRFSGRQFSNSRSEMNVSTLELGDSALYLCASSHDRENTGELFFGEGSRLTVL.

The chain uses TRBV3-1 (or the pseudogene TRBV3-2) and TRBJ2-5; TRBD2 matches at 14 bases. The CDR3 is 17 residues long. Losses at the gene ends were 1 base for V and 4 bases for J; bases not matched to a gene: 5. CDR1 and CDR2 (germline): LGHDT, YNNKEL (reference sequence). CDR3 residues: CASSQVGLAGGLETQYF. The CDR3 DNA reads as TGTGCCAGCAGCCAAGTCGGACTAGCGGGGGGCCTAGAGACCCAGTACTTC.

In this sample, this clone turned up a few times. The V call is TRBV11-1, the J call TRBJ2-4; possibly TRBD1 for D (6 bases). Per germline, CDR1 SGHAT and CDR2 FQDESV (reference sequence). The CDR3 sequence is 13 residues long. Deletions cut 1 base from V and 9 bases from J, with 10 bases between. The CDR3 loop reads CASSLGARGIQYF. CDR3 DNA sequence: TGTGCCAGCAGCTTAGGGGCCAGGGGCATTCAGTACTTC.

CDR3 in amino acids: CASSLGAGETQYF. The CDR3 DNA is TGTGCCAGCAGCTTAGGAGCCGGAGAGACCCAGTACTTC. The gene calls are TRBV11-2 and TRBJ2-5; D unresolved. From germline, CDR1 is SGHAT and CDR2 FQNNGV. Between the trimmed V and J ends, which lost 1 base and 4 bases, there was a span of 7 bases. The CDR3 covers 13 residues.

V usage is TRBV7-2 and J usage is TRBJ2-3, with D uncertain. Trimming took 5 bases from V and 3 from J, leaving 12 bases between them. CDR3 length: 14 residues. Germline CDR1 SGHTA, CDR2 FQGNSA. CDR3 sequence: CASSPMGITDTQYF. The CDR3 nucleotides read TGTGCCAGCAGCCCCATGGGTATAACAGATACGCAGTATTTT.

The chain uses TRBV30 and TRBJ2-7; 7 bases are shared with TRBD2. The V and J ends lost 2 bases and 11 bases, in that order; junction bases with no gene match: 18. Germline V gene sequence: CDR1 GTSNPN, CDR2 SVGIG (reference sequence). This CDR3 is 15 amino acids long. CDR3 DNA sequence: TGTGCCTGGAGTAGATCGTTTACAGTTGGGGGGGGAAAGTACTTC. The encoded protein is CAWSRSFTVGGGKYF. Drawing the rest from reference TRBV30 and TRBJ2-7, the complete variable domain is SQTIHQWPATLVQPVGSPLSLECTVEGTSNPNLYWYRQAAGRGLQLLFYSVGIGQISSEVPQNLSASRPQDRQFILSSKKLLLSDSGFYLCAWSRSFTVGGGKYFGPGTRLTVT.

CDR3 DNA sequence: TGTGCCAGCCAGAGGGAGGCCCTCTATGGCTACACCTTC. Amino acids: CASQREALYGYTF. This chain connects TRBV19 to TRBJ1-2; D unclear. Trimming took off 9 bases at V and 4 bases at J, with 15 bases between the two ends. This CDR3 has 13 amino acids. Germline CDR1 reads LNHDA; CDR2 reads SQIVND (reference sequence).

The CDR3 here is CASSEGAGNYGYTF. The CDR3 DNA sequence: TGTGCCAGCAGTGAGGGGGCAGGTAACTATGGCTACACCTTC. This chain uses TRBV6-1 with TRBJ1-2; tentatively, D is TRBD1 (6 bases). Trimming removed 3 bases from V and 1 base from J, with 9 bases in between. Germline V gene data show CDR1 as MNHNS and CDR2 as SASEGT. The CDR3 runs 14 residues.

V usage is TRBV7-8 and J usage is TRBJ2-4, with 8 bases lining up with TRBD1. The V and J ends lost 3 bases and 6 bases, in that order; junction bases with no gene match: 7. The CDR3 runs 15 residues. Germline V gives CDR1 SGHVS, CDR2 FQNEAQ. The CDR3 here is CASSFRTGRLNIQYF. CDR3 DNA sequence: TGTGCCAGCAGCTTCCGGACAGGGAGGTTAAACATTCAGTACTTC. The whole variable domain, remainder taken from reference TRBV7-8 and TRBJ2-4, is GAGVSQSPRYKVAKRGQDVALRCDPISGHVSLFWYQQALGQGPEFLTYFQNEAQLDKSGLPSDRFFAERPEGSVSTLKIQRTQQEDSAVYLCASSFRTGRLNIQYFGAGTRLSVL.

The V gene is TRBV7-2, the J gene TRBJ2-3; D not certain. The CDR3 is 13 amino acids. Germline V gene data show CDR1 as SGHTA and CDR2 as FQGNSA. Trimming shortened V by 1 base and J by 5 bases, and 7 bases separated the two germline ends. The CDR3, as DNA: TGTGCCAGCAGCTTAGGAGTTATAGATACGCAGTATTTT. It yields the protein CASSLGVIDTQYF.

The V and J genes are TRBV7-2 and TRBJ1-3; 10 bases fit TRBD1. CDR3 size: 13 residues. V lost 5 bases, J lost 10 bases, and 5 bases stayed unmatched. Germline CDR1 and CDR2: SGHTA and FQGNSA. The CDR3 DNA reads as TGTGCCAGCAGCCGGGACAGGGGTAGGACCATATATTTT. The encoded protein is CASSRDRGRTIYF.

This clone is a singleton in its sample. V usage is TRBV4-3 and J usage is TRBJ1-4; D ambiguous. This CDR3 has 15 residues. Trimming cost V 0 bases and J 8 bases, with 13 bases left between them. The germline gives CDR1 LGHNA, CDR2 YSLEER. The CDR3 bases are TGCGCCAGCAGCCAAGACCCCGGGCTCCGGGAAAAACTGTTTTTT. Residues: CASSQDPGLREKLFF.

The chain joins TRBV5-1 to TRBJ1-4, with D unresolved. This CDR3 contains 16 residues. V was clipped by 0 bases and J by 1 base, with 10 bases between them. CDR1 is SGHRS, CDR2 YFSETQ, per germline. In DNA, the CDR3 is TGCGCCAGCAGCTTGGGGCCGCGTTTAACTAATGAAAAACTGTTTTTT. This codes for CASSLGPRLTNEKLFF.

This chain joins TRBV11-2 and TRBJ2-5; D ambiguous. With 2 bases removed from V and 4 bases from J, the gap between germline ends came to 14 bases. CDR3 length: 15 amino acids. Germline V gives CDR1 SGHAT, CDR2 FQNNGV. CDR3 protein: CASSLFRANGETQYF. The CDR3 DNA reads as TGTGCCAGCAGCTTATTTCGGGCTAACGGAGAGACCCAGTACTTC.

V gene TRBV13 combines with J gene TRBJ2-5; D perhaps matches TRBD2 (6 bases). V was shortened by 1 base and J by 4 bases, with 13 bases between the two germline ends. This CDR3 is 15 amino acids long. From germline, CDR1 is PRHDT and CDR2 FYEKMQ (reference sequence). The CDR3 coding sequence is TGTGCCAGCAGCTTAGCAGGTGACGGGGGAGAGACCCAGTACTTC. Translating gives CASSLAGDGGETQYF.